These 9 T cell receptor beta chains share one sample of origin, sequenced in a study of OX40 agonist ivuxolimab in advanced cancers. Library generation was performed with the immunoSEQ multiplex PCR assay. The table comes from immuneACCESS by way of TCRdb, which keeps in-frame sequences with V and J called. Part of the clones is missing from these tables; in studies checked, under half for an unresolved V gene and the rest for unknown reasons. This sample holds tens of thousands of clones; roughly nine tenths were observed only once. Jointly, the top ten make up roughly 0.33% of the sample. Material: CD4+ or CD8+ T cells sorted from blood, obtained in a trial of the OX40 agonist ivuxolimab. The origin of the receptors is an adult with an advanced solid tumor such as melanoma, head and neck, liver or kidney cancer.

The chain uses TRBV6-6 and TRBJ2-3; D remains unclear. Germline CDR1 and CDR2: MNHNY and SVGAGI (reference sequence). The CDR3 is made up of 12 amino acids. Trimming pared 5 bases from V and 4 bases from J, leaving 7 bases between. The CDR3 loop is CASSQVPDTQYF. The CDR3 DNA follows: TGTGCCAGCAGTCAGGTCCCAGATACGCAGTATTTT.

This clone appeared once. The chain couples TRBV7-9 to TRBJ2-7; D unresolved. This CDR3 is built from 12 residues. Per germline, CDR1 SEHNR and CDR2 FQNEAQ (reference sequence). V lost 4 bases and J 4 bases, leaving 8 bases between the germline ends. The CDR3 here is CASSSLGYEQYF. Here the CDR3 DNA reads TGTGCCAGCAGCTCCTTGGGGTACGAGCAGTACTTC.

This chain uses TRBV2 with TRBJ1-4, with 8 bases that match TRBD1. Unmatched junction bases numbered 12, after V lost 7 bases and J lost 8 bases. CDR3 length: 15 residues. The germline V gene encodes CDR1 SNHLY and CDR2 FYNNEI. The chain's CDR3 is CASTRGQGGGEKLFF. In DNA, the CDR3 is TGTGCCAGCACTAGAGGACAGGGCGGGGGGGAAAAACTGTTTTTT. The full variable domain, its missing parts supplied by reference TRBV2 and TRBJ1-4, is EPEVTQTPSHQVTQMGQEVILRCVPISNHLYFYWYRQILGQKVEFLVSFYNNEISEKSEIFDDQFSVERPDGSNFTLKIRSTKLEDSAMYFCASTRGQGGGEKLFFGSGTQLSVL.

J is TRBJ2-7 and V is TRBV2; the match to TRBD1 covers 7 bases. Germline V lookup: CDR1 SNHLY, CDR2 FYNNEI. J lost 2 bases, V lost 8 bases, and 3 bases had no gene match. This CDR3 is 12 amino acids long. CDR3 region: CASGQATYEQYF. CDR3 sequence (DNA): TGTGCCAGCGGACAGGCCACCTACGAGCAGTACTTC.

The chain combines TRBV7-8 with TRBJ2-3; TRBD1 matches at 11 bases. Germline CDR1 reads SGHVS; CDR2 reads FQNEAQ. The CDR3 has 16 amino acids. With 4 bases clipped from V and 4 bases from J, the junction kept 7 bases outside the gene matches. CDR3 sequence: CASSSHPGQGADTQYF. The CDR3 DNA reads TGTGCCAGCAGCTCTCATCCGGGACAGGGGGCAGATACGCAGTATTTT.

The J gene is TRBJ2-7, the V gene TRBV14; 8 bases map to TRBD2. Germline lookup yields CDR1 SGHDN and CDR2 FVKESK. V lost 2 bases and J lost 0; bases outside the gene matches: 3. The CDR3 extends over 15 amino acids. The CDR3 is CASSQTSGFSYEQYF. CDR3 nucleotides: TGTGCCAGCAGCCAAACTAGCGGCTTCTCCTACGAGCAGTACTTC.

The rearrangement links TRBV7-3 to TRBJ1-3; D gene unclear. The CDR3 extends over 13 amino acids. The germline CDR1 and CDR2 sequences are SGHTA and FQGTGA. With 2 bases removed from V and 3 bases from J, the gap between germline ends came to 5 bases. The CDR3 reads CASSLEVGNTIYF. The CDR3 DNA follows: TGTGCCAGCAGCTTAGAGGTTGGAAACACCATATATTTT.

CDR3 sequence: CACQGSNTGELFF. The CDR3 DNA follows: TGTGCCTGCCAGGGATCGAACACCGGGGAGCTGTTTTTT. The gene calls are TRBV28 and TRBJ2-2, with D perhaps TRBD1 (5 bases). The CDR3 loop spans 13 amino acids. The germline gives CDR1 MDHEN, CDR2 SYDVKM. With 11 bases removed from V and 0 bases from J, the gap between germline ends came to 10 bases.

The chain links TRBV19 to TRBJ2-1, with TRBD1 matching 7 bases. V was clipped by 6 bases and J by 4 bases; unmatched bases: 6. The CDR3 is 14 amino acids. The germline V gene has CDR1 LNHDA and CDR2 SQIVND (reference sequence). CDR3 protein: CASRPGTEYNEQFF. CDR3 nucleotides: TGTGCCAGTAGACCCGGGACAGAATACAATGAGCAGTTCTTC.